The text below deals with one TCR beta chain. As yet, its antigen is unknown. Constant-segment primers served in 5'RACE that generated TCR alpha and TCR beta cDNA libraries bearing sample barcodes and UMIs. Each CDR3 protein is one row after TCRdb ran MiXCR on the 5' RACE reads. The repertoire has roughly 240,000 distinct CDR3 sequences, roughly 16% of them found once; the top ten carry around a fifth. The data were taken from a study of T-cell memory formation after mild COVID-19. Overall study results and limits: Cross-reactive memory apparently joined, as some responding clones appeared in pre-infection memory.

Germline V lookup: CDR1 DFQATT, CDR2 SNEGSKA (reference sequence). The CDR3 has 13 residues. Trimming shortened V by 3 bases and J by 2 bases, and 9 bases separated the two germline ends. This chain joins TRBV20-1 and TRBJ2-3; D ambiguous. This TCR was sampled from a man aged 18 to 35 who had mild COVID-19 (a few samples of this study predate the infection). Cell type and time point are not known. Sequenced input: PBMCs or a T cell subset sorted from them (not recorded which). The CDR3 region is CSARVANTDTQYF. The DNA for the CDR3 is TGCAGTGCTAGGGTTGCTAACACAGATACGCAGTATTTT.